This T cell receptor beta chain originates from a study of OX40 agonist ivuxolimab in advanced cancers. Study details: Three patients showed partial responses: one hepatocellular carcinoma and two cutaneous melanoma cases.

The CDR3 has 13 residues. CDR1 is SGHAT and CDR2 is FQNNGV in the germline V gene. V gave up 3 bases and J gave up 2 bases, with 7 bases separating them. Sequencing used immunoSEQ multiplex PCR; TCRdb keeps in-frame clones, though not all of them. The sample holds 10,000 to 15,000 clones, about three quarters seen once. Autoimmune disease history or systemic immunosuppression led to patients being barred. Study-level findings and limits: The study found that CD8+ T cells averaged more expanded clones than CD4+. Partial responders dosed at 0.1-3.0 mg/kg displayed clonal expansion ranking among the lowest.

In regard to this clone: Its antigen remains unknown.

The J gene is TRBJ1-2, the V gene TRBV11-2, with D perhaps matching TRBD1 (6 bases). Sequencing used CD4+ or CD8+ T cells sorted from blood, obtained in a trial of the OX40 agonist ivuxolimab. The receptor's source is an adult with an advanced solid tumor such as melanoma, head and neck, liver or kidney cancer. The CDR3 nucleotides are TGTGCCAGCAGCTTCGGACAGAACTATGGCTACACCTTC. It is translated as CASSFGQNYGYTF.